This T cell receptor (beta chain) was sequenced during a study of blood T cells in healthy people across ages. This clonotype was counted only a few times. V was clipped by 5 bases and J by 3 bases, with 13 bases between them. Germline V gene lookup returns CDR1 MNHNS and CDR2 SASEGT. This CDR3 has 14 residues. A second PCR, run for about 6 to 11 cycles, used a sample-barcoded 5' primer plus a J-beta primer mix. Using its own MiXCR run on the 5' RACE reads, TCRdb lists one record per CDR3 protein. The repertoire holds about 1.4 million distinct CDR3 sequences, with roughly 59% as singletons. Sequenced input: blood. The rearrangement joins TRBV6-1 to TRBJ1-1; perhaps TRBD1 as D (6 bases). The origin of this receptor is a man between 18 and 29 years old in good health. CDR3 sequence reads: CASSKQGGDTEAFF. The CDR3 DNA follows: TGTGCCAGCAGTAAACAGGGAGGGGACACTGAAGCTTTCTTT.